The clone carrying this T cell receptor (beta chain) was found a few times. Its antigen remains unidentified. Germline CDR1 and CDR2: SGHDT and YYEEEE. The V and J ends lost 4 bases and 4 bases, in that order; junction bases with no gene match: 5. The CDR3 extends over 14 amino acids. This sample is drawn from a study of identical twins. Template switching supplied a universal primer site; unique molecular identifiers were carried on the cDNA. MiXCR was run by TCRdb on the 5' RACE reads, yielding one entry per CDR3 protein. The table records some 1,700,000 distinct CDR3 sequences, 32% of them present only once. General observations from the study: Out-of-frame alpha sequences that twins shared showed excess low generation probability. Invariant T cells like MAIT and iNKT could partly confound the zero-insertion analyses. In cord blood, abundant beta clonotypes had fewer insertions; memory showed no trend.

Sequencing was done on a sample of cord blood. This chain joins TRBV5-6 and TRBJ1-1; 9 nucleotides match TRBD1. This TCR came from a newborn girl in good health. This CDR3 is CASSRYRGLTEAFF. The DNA of the CDR3 is TGTGCCAGCAGCCGATACAGGGGGCTCACTGAAGCTTTCTTT.